This T cell receptor beta chain was profiled in a study of human T cells and chemical hapten exposure. Looking at the study overall: Diphenylcyclopropenone was applied weekly to patients' scalps across the roughly 23-week study.

The study, taken as a whole, reports: Counts of expanded TCRs (at PT1) showed a positive correlation with patch test score. The study found that DPC sensitization did not change TCRs above 1 in 1000 frequency.

In the authors' workflow: Between about 23,224 and 700,000 TCRs appeared in each sample, and the median stood at approximately 100,000. One entry per CDR3 protein results from TCRdb running MiXCR on the RACE reads. TCRdb's processing, not the study's, gives the V and J calls here. Here the sample spans approximately 52,000 distinct CDR3 sequences, approximately 9.5% being singletons. In germline, CDR1 is LNHDA, CDR2 SQIVND (reference sequence). V was pared by 4 bases and J by 5 bases, with 9 bases between. CDR3 length: 13 amino acids. The time point here: pre-sensitization, week 0. As to treatment: therapeutic diphenylcyclopropenone sensitization with weekly scalp DPC. Unseparated into fractions, whole blood served as the source from which total RNA was extracted. With regard to this clonotype: The antigen remains unidentified.

This material consisted of whole blood, taken in connection with sensitization to the hapten diphenylcyclopropenone (DPC). The V call is TRBV19, the J call TRBJ1-5, with D maybe TRBD1 (5 bases). The sequence came from a woman aged 25 to 45 with alopecia areata. Some clones in this sample may be carry-over from other donors' samples. The CDR3 here is CASSTSRDQPQHF. For the CDR3, the DNA is TGTGCCAGTAGTACCTCCAGGGATCAGCCCCAGCATTTT.